This record looks at one T cell receptor (beta chain) sequence and its context. CDR1 MNHEY and CDR2 SMNVEV come from the germline V gene (reference sequence). J gave up 7 bases and V 6 bases, and 7 bases lay outside the gene matches. This CDR3 is 13 amino acids long. Profiled with immunoSEQ multiplex PCR; TCRdb holds only in-frame clones, not every one. The sample yields about 670,000 clones, 85% to 90% seen once. These data belong to a study of blood T cell repertoires in COVID-19. Study background: From T cells, B-cell-depleted T cells, or PBMCs came the material, which was cDNA or gDNA.

This chain uses TRBV27 with TRBJ1-1, with 8 bases matching TRBD1. The sample was peripheral blood. The sequence derives from a woman between 18 and 29 years old with acute or convalescent COVID-19. CDR3 region: CASSLQGTGEAFF. The CDR3 nucleotides are TGTGCCAGCAGCCTTCAGGGGACAGGTGAAGCTTTCTTT.